This T cell receptor (beta chain) came from a study of identical twins. Study-wide results and caveats: Analyses based on zero insertions could be partly confounded by invariant MAIT and iNKT cells. Modelling approaches yielded underestimates of out-of-frame TCR alpha sharing between monozygotic twins. Abundant beta clonotypes from cord blood had fewer insertions, unlike memory repertoires, which showed none.

Every one of the donors was a healthy Caucasian. TCRdb processed the 5' RACE reads anew with MiXCR; each CDR3 protein has one entry. The sample lists 350,000 or so distinct CDR3 sequences, approximately 8.7% occurring once. This clonotype was seen a few times. The antigen remains undetermined. This sequence was found in a woman aged 45-65 years in good health. Sequencing was carried out using naive T cells sorted from blood.

CDR3 DNA sequence: TGTGCCAGCAGTGACGACAGGCATAATGAAAAACTGTTTTTT. Amino acid sequence: CASSDDRHNEKLFF. V is TRBV25-1 and J is TRBJ1-4, with TRBD1 as a possible D gene (6 bases). CDR3 length: 14 residues. V lost 3 bases and J lost 4, with 9 bases in between. Germline values: CDR1 MGHDK, CDR2 SYGVNS.